This TCR beta chain came from a study of cytomegalovirus exposure and HLA in healthy donors. The repertoire was sequenced with immunoSEQ multiplex PCR; TCRdb's copy has only in-frame clones and lacks some. This sample yields about 110,000 clones, of which about 88% are seen a single time; about 2% belongs to the top ten. The CDR3 has 15 amino acids. This chain joins TRBV21-1 and TRBJ2-7; TRBD2 is taken as the D call from the table, unchecked against the DNA. TRBV21-1 corresponds to a pseudogene. The TCR was taken from a woman between 18 and 30 years old in good health and CMV-seropositive. Source material: PBMCs. CDR3 in DNA: TGTGCCAGCAGCAAAGGGTACGGAGATTTTTACGAGCAGTACGTC. Protein: CASSKGYGDFYEQYV.